This is a list of T cell receptor beta chains from one sample in a study of response to subunit inactivated influenza vaccine. TCRdb reprocessed the RT-PCR reads with MiXCR, giving one entry per CDR3 protein. The sample carries fewer than 200,000 distinct CDR3 sequences, 9.2% recorded once. The material was non-naive T cells sorted from PBMCs, obtained on the day of vaccination. Receptors were obtained from a man between 50 and 59 years old who received an inactivated influenza vaccine. Each CDR3 is given with its conserved first and last residue. The D gene is left open where the match is weak. The size entry is marked missing in some rows and otherwise reads once, few, many or a size class.

D	V	size	J	DNA	CDR3
NA	TRBV9	NA	TRBJ1-4	TGTGCCAGCAGCGTTGGTAGACCCTATGAAAAACTGTTTTTT	CASSVGRPYEKLFF
TRBD2	TRBV12-3/TRBV12-4	NA	TRBJ2-3	TGTGCCAGCACCCCGATAGTACTAGCGGGGGGGCCAGATACGCAGTATTTT	CASTPIVLAGGPDTQYF
NA	TRBV24-1	many	TRBJ1-1	TGTGCCACCACCCCAGGTTATGGGACTGAAGCTTTCTTT	CATTPGYGTEAFF
NA	TRBV4-2	NA	TRBJ1-2	TGTGCCAGCAGCCCCTCGACAACTGGAGCGTATGGCTACACCTTC	CASSPSTTGAYGYTF
NA	TRBV4-3	few	TRBJ2-3	TGCGCCAGCAGCCAAGATCAGCGGGGCACAGATACGCAGTATTTT	CASSQDQRGTDTQYF
NA	TRBV27	many	TRBJ2-2	TGTGCCAGCAGCCTTAGCGGCGCCGGGGAGCTGTTTTTT	CASSLSGAGELFF
TRBD2	TRBV6-5	many	TRBJ2-3	TGTGCCAGCAGTTACGAACTGCCAGGGAGGGGCACAGATACGCAGTATTTT	CASSYELPGRGTDTQYF
NA	TRBV7-8	many	TRBJ1-1	TGTGCCAGCAGCACAACCGGGACCACTGAAGCTTTCTTT	CASSTTGTTEAFF
NA	TRBV28	few	TRBJ2-1	TGTGCCAGCAGTTTACCGGTAGGTAGCATCAATGAGCAGTTCTTC	CASSLPVGSINEQFF
TRBD2	TRBV28	many	TRBJ2-3	TGTGCCAGCAGCTATTGGACTAGCCTCAAAACAGATACGCAGTATTTT	CASSYWTSLKTDTQYF
TRBD2	TRBV6-1	NA	TRBJ2-3	TGTGCCAGCGAAGGACTAGCGGGGGGTGCCGCGTCGGATACGCAGTATTTT	CASEGLAGGAASDTQYF
NA	TRBV6-2/TRBV6-3	many	TRBJ2-1	TGTGCCAGCGGAGCAACCTACAATGAGCAGTTCTTC	CASGATYNEQFF
TRBD1	TRBV5-1	many	TRBJ1-1	TGCGCCAGCAGCTTCACACAGGGGGCTTACATGAACACTGAAGCTTTCTTT	CASSFTQGAYMNTEAFF
TRBD1	TRBV6-2/TRBV6-3	NA	TRBJ2-7	TGTGCCAGCAGTTCATGGACAGGACACTACGAGCAGTACTTC	CASSSWTGHYEQYF
NA	TRBV30	NA	TRBJ2-1	TGTGCCTGGAGTTTGGGGTTCAACTACAATGAGCAGTTCTTC	CAWSLGFNYNEQFF
NA	TRBV20-1	many	TRBJ2-3	TGCAGTGCTAGAGGTCGGGAGTTTCAAGGAGATACGCAGTATTTT	CSARGREFQGDTQYF
NA	TRBV12-3/TRBV12-4	many	TRBJ1-3	TGTGCCAGCAGCTCTCACGGCGGAAACACCATATATTTT	CASSSHGGNTIYF
NA	TRBV6-5	few	TRBJ1-6	TGTGCCAGCAGTTACTCGTACAGTCGAACAGCCTATAATTCACCCCTCCACTTT	CASSYSYSRTAYNSPLHF
TRBD2	TRBV4-2	few	TRBJ2-7	TGTGCCAGCAGCCAGTCGGGGGGAAGCTCCTACGAGCAGTACTTC	CASSQSGGSSYEQYF
NA	TRBV28	many	TRBJ2-7	TGTGCCAGCAGCCCAGACCAACAGGAAATTACCTACGAGCAGTACTTC	CASSPDQQEITYEQYF
TRBD2	TRBV20-1	few	TRBJ2-7	TGCAGTGCTAGACTAGCGGGAAATTCCTACGAGCAGTACTTC	CSARLAGNSYEQYF
TRBD1	TRBV6-5	many	TRBJ1-4	TGTGCCAGCAGTTACTCGGGACAGGTCTTAGAAAAACTGTTTTTT	CASSYSGQVLEKLFF
NA	TRBV3-1	few	TRBJ2-3	TGTGCCAGCAGCCCAGGGGGGAGCCAGTCCGATACGCAGTATTTT	CASSPGGSQSDTQYF
NA	TRBV6-6	NA	TRBJ2-1	TGTGCCAGCAGTTACTCGCAAAGGTTTTTCTTC	CASSYSQRFFF
TRBD2	TRBV6-2/TRBV6-3	NA	TRBJ2-3	TGTGCCAGCAGGAAGGGACTAGCGGGGTTGTTTACAGATACGCAGTATTTT	CASRKGLAGLFTDTQYF
TRBD1	TRBV27	many	TRBJ1-2	TGTGCCAGCAGATCAATGGACAGGGTGGTTGGTGGCTACACCTTC	CASRSMDRVVGGYTF
TRBD2	TRBV27	few	TRBJ2-1	TGTGCCAGCAGCGACTTCGGGACTAGCGGGAGTGGCTCCTACAATGAGCAGTTCTTC	CASSDFGTSGSGSYNEQFF
NA	TRBV20-1	few	TRBJ2-5	TGCAGTGCTAGTTTGGGGCAGTACCAAGAGACCCAGTACTTC	CSASLGQYQETQYF
NA	TRBV11-3	NA	TRBJ2-1	TGTGCCAGCAGCTTAGGTGTAGGGCCCTCCTACAATGAGCAGTTCTTC	CASSLGVGPSYNEQFF
NA	TRBV6-1	few	TRBJ2-7	TGTGCCAGCTGCCTCGGGAGCAACTACGAGCAGTACTTC	CASCLGSNYEQYF
NA	TRBV6-5	many	TRBJ2-5	TGTGCCAGCAGTTACAACGTGGCCCGTGGAGAGACCCAGTACTTC	CASSYNVARGETQYF
NA	TRBV12-3/TRBV12-4	few	TRBJ2-5	TGTGCCAGCAGTCGCCGTGAGGGCCAAGAGACCCAGTACTTC	CASSRREGQETQYF
NA	TRBV21-1	NA	TRBJ1-5	TGTGCCAGCAGCAAACACGGAGGGTACAATCAGCCCCAGCATTTT	CASSKHGGYNQPQHF
NA	TRBV7-9	many	TRBJ2-3	TGTGCCATCGGGGAGAGGACGCAGTATTTT	CAIGERTQYF
TRBD1	TRBV6-1	few	TRBJ1-6	TGTGCCAGCAGGATGGGGACAGATAATTCACCCCTCCACTTT	CASRMGTDNSPLHF
TRBD1	TRBV15	NA	TRBJ2-2	TGTGCCACCAGCAGACCGGGACAGGGCCTTTCCGGGGAGCTGTTTTTT	CATSRPGQGLSGELFF
NA	TRBV15	many	TRBJ2-7	TGTGCCACCAGCAGAGATGGCTACGAGCAGTACTTC	CATSRDGYEQYF
TRBD2	TRBV12-3/TRBV12-4	many	TRBJ2-1	TGTGCCAGCAGAGTTATGGCGGGGGGGCCTGGAGTGTTCTTC	CASRVMAGGPGVFF
TRBD1	TRBV11-2	many	TRBJ2-7	TGTGCCAGCAGCGGAAGACAGGGGACCCGACCGACCGTCTTCTACGAGCAGTACTTC	CASSGRQGTRPTVFYEQYF
TRBD1	TRBV12-3/TRBV12-4	many	TRBJ1-1	TGTGCCAGCACCCCTGGACAGGGGGAGCTACGGAACACTGAAGCTTTCTTT	CASTPGQGELRNTEAFF
TRBD2	TRBV6-1	NA	TRBJ2-2	TGTGCCAGCAGCCTCCGGGGGGGACTAGCGGAAACGAACACCGGGGAGCTGTTTTTT	CASSLRGGLAETNTGELFF
TRBD1	TRBV6-5	few	TRBJ2-2	TGTGCCAGCAGTTACGGGACAGGGGACGCCGGGGAGCTGTTTTTT	CASSYGTGDAGELFF
TRBD1	TRBV20-1	few	TRBJ1-5	TGCAGTGCAACAACAGGGGGCGGGGCCCAGCATTTT	CSATTGGGAQHF
TRBD2	TRBV5-1	NA	TRBJ2-7	TGCGCCAGCAGCTTGCAGGCTAGCGGGAGGGCCGGTTCCCAGCAGTACTTC	CASSLQASGRAGSQQYF
NA	TRBV12-3/TRBV12-4	many	TRBJ1-5	TGTGCCAGCAGTTCCGAGGGTCTCGGGCCCCAGCATTTT	CASSSEGLGPQHF
TRBD1	TRBV14	few	TRBJ1-6	TGTGCCAGCAGCCTTACAGGGGTTGATCAACCCCTCCACTTT	CASSLTGVDQPLHF
TRBD2	TRBV12-3/TRBV12-4	many	TRBJ2-7	TGTGCCAGCAGTTTGGGGGGGAACAGCTACGAGCAGTACTTC	CASSLGGNSYEQYF
TRBD1	TRBV5-1	few	TRBJ1-6	TGCGCCAGCAGGAGAGACAGGGGGAATGATTCACCCCTCCACTTT	CASRRDRGNDSPLHF
NA	TRBV7-9	few	TRBJ2-1	TGTGCCAGCAGCTGGGATGAGGGGAGCTCCTACAATGAGCAGTTCTTC	CASSWDEGSSYNEQFF
TRBD2	TRBV14	NA	TRBJ2-2	TGTGCCAGCAGCCGAGACAGACTAGCTGATAACACCGGGGAGCTGTTTTTT	CASSRDRLADNTGELFF
NA	TRBV24-1	few	TRBJ2-5	TGTGCCACCAGTGACTCGGAAAGGATGGGAGAGACCCAGTACTTC	CATSDSERMGETQYF
NA	TRBV7-3	few	TRBJ1-1	TGTGCCAGCAGCGAAGCCGGGACAGAAGCTTTCTTT	CASSEAGTEAFF